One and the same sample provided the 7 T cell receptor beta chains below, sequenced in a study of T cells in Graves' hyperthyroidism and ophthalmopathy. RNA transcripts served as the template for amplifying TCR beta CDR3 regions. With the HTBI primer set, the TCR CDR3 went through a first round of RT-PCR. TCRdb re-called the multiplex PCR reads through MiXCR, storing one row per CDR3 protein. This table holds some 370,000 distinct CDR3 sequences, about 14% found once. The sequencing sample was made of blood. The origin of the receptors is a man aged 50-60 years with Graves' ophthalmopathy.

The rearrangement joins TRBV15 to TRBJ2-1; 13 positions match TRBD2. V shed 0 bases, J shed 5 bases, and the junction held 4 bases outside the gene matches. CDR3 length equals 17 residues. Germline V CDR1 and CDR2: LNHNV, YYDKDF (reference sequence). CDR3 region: CATSRDGTSGIDNEQFF. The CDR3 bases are TGTGCCACCAGCAGAGATGGGACTAGCGGGATAGACAATGAGCAGTTCTTC. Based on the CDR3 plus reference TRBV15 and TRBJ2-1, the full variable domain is DAMVIQNPRYQVTQFGKPVTLSCSQTLNHNVMYWYQQKSSQAPKLLFHYYDKDFNNEADTPDNFQSRRPNTSFCFLDIRSPGLGDTAMYLCATSRDGTSGIDNEQFFGPGTRLTVL.

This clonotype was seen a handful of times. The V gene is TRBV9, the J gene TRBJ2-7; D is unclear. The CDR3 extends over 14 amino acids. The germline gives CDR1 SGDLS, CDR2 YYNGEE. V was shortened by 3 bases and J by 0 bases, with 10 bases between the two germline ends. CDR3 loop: CASSGRQSSYEQYF. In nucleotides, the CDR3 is TGTGCCAGCAGCGGAAGACAAAGCTCCTACGAGCAGTACTTC.

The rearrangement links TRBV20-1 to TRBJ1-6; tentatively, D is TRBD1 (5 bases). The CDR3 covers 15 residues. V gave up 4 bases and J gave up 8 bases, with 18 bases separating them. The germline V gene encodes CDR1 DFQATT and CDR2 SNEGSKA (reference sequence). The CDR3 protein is CSAKMTAQVDSPLHF. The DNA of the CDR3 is TGCAGTGCTAAAATGACAGCTCAAGTAGATTCACCCCTCCACTTT.

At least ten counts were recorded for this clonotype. Here the CDR3 reads CASSPRGRAQPQHF. The CDR3 bases are TGTGCCAGCAGTCCCCGAGGCAGGGCTCAGCCCCAGCATTTT. The chain uses TRBV6-1 and TRBJ1-5, with a weak D call TRBD1 (5 bases). Germline CDR1 is MNHNS and CDR2 is SASEGT. The V end lost 5 bases, the J end lost 6 bases, and 14 bases lay between the germline ends. CDR3 length: 14 amino acids.

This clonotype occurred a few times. CDR3 amino acids: CASSSPGGNTEAFF. The CDR3 nucleotides read TGCGCCAGCAGCTCTCCAGGGGGGAACACTGAAGCTTTCTTT. The J gene is TRBJ1-1, the V gene TRBV4-1, with 7 positions matching TRBD1. Germline trimming cut 5 bases from V and 1 base from J; bases unmatched to any gene: 4. CDR1 is MGHRA, CDR2 YSYEKL, per germline. This CDR3 has 14 residues.

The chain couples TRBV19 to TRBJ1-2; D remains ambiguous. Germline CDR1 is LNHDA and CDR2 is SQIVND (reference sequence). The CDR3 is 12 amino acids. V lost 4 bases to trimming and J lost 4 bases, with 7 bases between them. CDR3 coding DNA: TGTGCCAGTAGTAGGCCGCGCTATGGCTACACCTTC. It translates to CASSRPRYGYTF. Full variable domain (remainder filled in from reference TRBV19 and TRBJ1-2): DGGITQSPKYLFRKEGQNVTLSCEQNLNHDAMYWYRQDPGQGLRLIYYSQIVNDFQKGDIAEGYSVSREKKESFPLTVTSAQKNPTAFYLCASSRPRYGYTFGSGTRLTVV.

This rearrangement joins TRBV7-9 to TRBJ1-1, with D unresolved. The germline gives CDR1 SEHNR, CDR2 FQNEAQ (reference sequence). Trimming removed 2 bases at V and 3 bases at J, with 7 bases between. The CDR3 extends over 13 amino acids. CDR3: CASSLTSDTEAFF. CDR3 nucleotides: TGTGCCAGCAGCTTAACCAGTGACACTGAAGCTTTCTTT.